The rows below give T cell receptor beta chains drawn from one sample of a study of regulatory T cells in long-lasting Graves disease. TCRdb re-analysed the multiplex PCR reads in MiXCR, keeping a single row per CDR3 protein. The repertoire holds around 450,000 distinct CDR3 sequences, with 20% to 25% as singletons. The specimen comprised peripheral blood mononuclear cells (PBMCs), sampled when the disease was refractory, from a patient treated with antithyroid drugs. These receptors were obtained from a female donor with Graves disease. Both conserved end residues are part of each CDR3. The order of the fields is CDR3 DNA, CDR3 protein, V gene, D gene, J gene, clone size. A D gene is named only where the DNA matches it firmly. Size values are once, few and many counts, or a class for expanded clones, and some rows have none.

cdr3_nt: TGTGCCTGGAGTGTACCGGGAGTGCGGACTGAAGCTTTCTTT
cdr3_aa: CAWSVPGVRTEAFF
v_call: TRBV30
d_call: NA
j_call: TRBJ1-1
clone_size: NA

cdr3_nt: TGTGCCAGCAGTTACTTCGACGGTAACTATGGCTACACCTTC
cdr3_aa: CASSYFDGNYGYTF
v_call: TRBV6-2/TRBV6-3
d_call: NA
j_call: TRBJ1-2
clone_size: many

cdr3_nt: TGTGCCAGCAGGTCCCCAGGCAAGTGGGGAGAGACCCAGTACTTC
cdr3_aa: CASRSPGKWGETQYF
v_call: TRBV28
d_call: NA
j_call: TRBJ2-5
clone_size: many

cdr3_nt: TGTGCCAGCAGTTTATTGAGGACAGGACTAAAAGAGACCCAGTACTTC
cdr3_aa: CASSLLRTGLKETQYF
v_call: TRBV28
d_call: NA
j_call: TRBJ2-5
clone_size: many

cdr3_nt: TGTGCCAGCAGCTTAGACAGGGCCGTTATGGAGACCCAGTACTTC
cdr3_aa: CASSLDRAVMETQYF
v_call: TRBV7-2
d_call: NA
j_call: TRBJ2-5
clone_size: many

cdr3_nt: TGCAGTGCTAGGTCTGGCGGGACCTACGAGCAGTACTTC
cdr3_aa: CSARSGGTYEQYF
v_call: TRBV20-1
d_call: NA
j_call: TRBJ2-7
clone_size: few

cdr3_nt: TGTGCCAGCAGCCAAGAAGTCAGCGAGGATGGCTACACCTTC
cdr3_aa: CASSQEVSEDGYTF
v_call: TRBV4-2
d_call: NA
j_call: TRBJ1-2
clone_size: few

cdr3_nt: TGTGCCAGCAGCTTATCCCCGGGACTACGCCCGGAGACCCAGTACTTC
cdr3_aa: CASSLSPGLRPETQYF
v_call: TRBV7-3
d_call: TRBD2
j_call: TRBJ2-5
clone_size: few

cdr3_nt: TGTGCCAGCAGCCTCAATCATGTTAATGAAAAACTGTTTTTT
cdr3_aa: CASSLNHVNEKLFF
v_call: TRBV7-8
d_call: NA
j_call: TRBJ1-4
clone_size: many

cdr3_nt: TGTGCCAGCAGCTTAGATAGGGCAGGGGTTCCCTACGAGCAGTACTTC
cdr3_aa: CASSLDRAGVPYEQYF
v_call: TRBV13
d_call: NA
j_call: TRBJ2-7
clone_size: NA

cdr3_nt: TGTGCCAGCAGTTTTTCCTGGACTAGCGGGAGCGATGAGCAGTTCTTC
cdr3_aa: CASSFSWTSGSDEQFF
v_call: TRBV28
d_call: TRBD2
j_call: TRBJ2-1
clone_size: NA

cdr3_nt: TGTGCCAGCAGTTCTTGGACAGCCCGAGGGGCCTACGAGCAGTACTTC
cdr3_aa: CASSSWTARGAYEQYF
v_call: TRBV28
d_call: NA
j_call: TRBJ2-7
clone_size: many

cdr3_nt: TGTGCCAGCAGCTTAGGAGGGGGCAACATTCAGTACTTC
cdr3_aa: CASSLGGGNIQYF
v_call: TRBV27
d_call: NA
j_call: TRBJ2-4
clone_size: many

cdr3_nt: TGTGCCAGCAGTGGAACAGGGGGTTACTTATTATCTGGAAACACCATATATTTT
cdr3_aa: CASSGTGGYLLSGNTIYF
v_call: TRBV2
d_call: TRBD1
j_call: TRBJ1-3
clone_size: once

cdr3_nt: TGTGCCATCAGTGGACGGACAGGGCCGGATTCACCCCTCCACTTT
cdr3_aa: CAISGRTGPDSPLHF
v_call: TRBV10-3
d_call: TRBD1
j_call: TRBJ1-6
clone_size: few

cdr3_nt: TGTGCCAGCACCTTGCGAGGGGTGGCCTACGAGCAGTACTTC
cdr3_aa: CASTLRGVAYEQYF
v_call: TRBV11-2
d_call: NA
j_call: TRBJ2-7
clone_size: NA

cdr3_nt: TGTGCCATCAGTGAGCCACGGGACAGGGGCTACGAGCAGTACTTC
cdr3_aa: CAISEPRDRGYEQYF
v_call: TRBV10-3
d_call: TRBD1
j_call: TRBJ2-7
clone_size: many

cdr3_nt: TGTGCCAGCAGCGGATCAATGAACACTGAAGCTTTCTTT
cdr3_aa: CASSGSMNTEAFF
v_call: TRBV7-2
d_call: NA
j_call: TRBJ1-1
clone_size: many

cdr3_nt: TGTGCCAGCAGCCCCCGGGCGGCAATTAGTGAACTAGATGGCTACACCTTC
cdr3_aa: CASSPRAAISELDGYTF
v_call: TRBV6-1
d_call: NA
j_call: TRBJ1-2
clone_size: NA

cdr3_nt: TGTGCCAGCATCCCATCACAGGGGGCGAGGTACGAGCAGTACTTC
cdr3_aa: CASIPSQGARYEQYF
v_call: TRBV13
d_call: TRBD1
j_call: TRBJ2-7
clone_size: NA

cdr3_nt: TGTGCCAGCAGCCAAGAATGGCAGGGAGGGTACTATGGCTACACCTTC
cdr3_aa: CASSQEWQGGYYGYTF
v_call: TRBV4-2
d_call: NA
j_call: TRBJ1-2
clone_size: few

cdr3_nt: TGTGCCAGCAGTTCTAACAGAGACGTTGCTAACTATGGCTACACCTTC
cdr3_aa: CASSSNRDVANYGYTF
v_call: TRBV28
d_call: NA
j_call: TRBJ1-2
clone_size: many

cdr3_nt: TGTGCCAGCAGCCGCCTGGACAGGGACAATTCACCCCTCCACTTT
cdr3_aa: CASSRLDRDNSPLHF
v_call: TRBV6-1
d_call: TRBD1
j_call: TRBJ1-6
clone_size: NA

cdr3_nt: TGTGCCAGCAGGTGGGGTGGCTCGACAAACAATGAGCAGTTCTTC
cdr3_aa: CASRWGGSTNNEQFF
v_call: TRBV5-6
d_call: NA
j_call: TRBJ2-1
clone_size: NA

cdr3_nt: TGCAGTGCTGGCGGTGGGGGCTCCTACAATGAGCAGTTCTTC
cdr3_aa: CSAGGGGSYNEQFF
v_call: TRBV20-1
d_call: NA
j_call: TRBJ2-1
clone_size: NA

cdr3_nt: TGTGCCAGCAGCCCAGCGGGGTCAGGGGGACACTATGGCTACACCTTC
cdr3_aa: CASSPAGSGGHYGYTF
v_call: TRBV11-2
d_call: TRBD1
j_call: TRBJ1-2
clone_size: many

cdr3_nt: TGTGCCAGCAGCCAAGATAAGTTTAACTATGGCTACACCTTC
cdr3_aa: CASSQDKFNYGYTF
v_call: TRBV4-2
d_call: NA
j_call: TRBJ1-2
clone_size: few

cdr3_nt: TGTGCCAGCAGCTTATTATCGGCCCCTAGGCCTCATAACTATGGCTACACCTTC
cdr3_aa: CASSLLSAPRPHNYGYTF
v_call: TRBV13
d_call: NA
j_call: TRBJ1-2
clone_size: NA

cdr3_nt: TGTGCCAGCAGCTTGGTGCTTGAAGCTTTCTTT
cdr3_aa: CASSLVLEAFF
v_call: TRBV5-8
d_call: NA
j_call: TRBJ1-1
clone_size: NA

cdr3_nt: TGTGCCAGCAGCTTTAATGGGGGCAAGGACACTGAAGCTTTCTTT
cdr3_aa: CASSFNGGKDTEAFF
v_call: TRBV7-3
d_call: NA
j_call: TRBJ1-1
clone_size: NA

cdr3_nt: TGTGCCAGCAGTTACTCGAGAACAGGGTCCAATCAGCCCCAGCATTTT
cdr3_aa: CASSYSRTGSNQPQHF
v_call: TRBV6-5
d_call: NA
j_call: TRBJ1-5
clone_size: few

cdr3_nt: TGTGCCAGCAGTGAAGCGGACAGGGGCTACGAGCAGTACTTC
cdr3_aa: CASSEADRGYEQYF
v_call: TRBV2
d_call: TRBD1
j_call: TRBJ2-7
clone_size: many

cdr3_nt: TGCAGTGCTCGCCGTCAAGGCGATCAGCCCCAGCATTTT
cdr3_aa: CSARRQGDQPQHF
v_call: TRBV20-1
d_call: NA
j_call: TRBJ1-5
clone_size: many

cdr3_nt: TGTGCCAGCCTGGACGCATATAGCAATCAGCCCCAGCATTTT
cdr3_aa: CASLDAYSNQPQHF
v_call: TRBV6-1
d_call: NA
j_call: TRBJ1-5
clone_size: few

cdr3_nt: TGTGCCAGCAGGGGACAGGGCCTTTATAGCAATCAGCCCCAGCATTTT
cdr3_aa: CASRGQGLYSNQPQHF
v_call: TRBV2
d_call: TRBD1
j_call: TRBJ1-5
clone_size: many

cdr3_nt: TGTGCCAGCAGCGTAGAGGTTAGGGTGGAAACCGGGGAGCTGTTTTTT
cdr3_aa: CASSVEVRVETGELFF
v_call: TRBV9
d_call: NA
j_call: TRBJ2-2
clone_size: few

cdr3_nt: TGTGCCAGCAGCGTAGCTATCGGCTACGAGCAGTACTTC
cdr3_aa: CASSVAIGYEQYF
v_call: TRBV9
d_call: NA
j_call: TRBJ2-7
clone_size: NA

cdr3_nt: TGTGCCAGCAGCACCGGGACAGGGGCAGAGACCCAGTACTTC
cdr3_aa: CASSTGTGAETQYF
v_call: TRBV6-1
d_call: TRBD1
j_call: TRBJ2-5
clone_size: many

cdr3_nt: TGTGCCAGCATCACCGGGACAGGGAACTACTACGAGCAGTACTTC
cdr3_aa: CASITGTGNYYEQYF
v_call: TRBV7-9
d_call: TRBD1
j_call: TRBJ2-7
clone_size: NA

cdr3_nt: TGCGCCAGCAGCCAAGCGACGGGGGGCAATCAGCCCCAGCATTTT
cdr3_aa: CASSQATGGNQPQHF
v_call: TRBV4-1
d_call: NA
j_call: TRBJ1-5
clone_size: once

cdr3_nt: TGCAGTGGTGGGACCCCCCCGCTCGGAGCTTTCTTT
cdr3_aa: CSGGTPPLGAFF
v_call: TRBV20-1
d_call: NA
j_call: TRBJ1-1
clone_size: few

cdr3_nt: TGTGCCAGCAGACACAGCGGGACGGGGCCCCAGCATTTT
cdr3_aa: CASRHSGTGPQHF
v_call: TRBV7-2
d_call: NA
j_call: TRBJ1-5
clone_size: NA

cdr3_nt: TGTGCCAGCAGCCCCCCTGACAGGGGGCCTCAGCCCCAGCGTTTT
cdr3_aa: CASSPPDRGPQPQRF
v_call: TRBV28
d_call: TRBD1
j_call: TRBJ1-5
clone_size: few

cdr3_nt: TGTGCCAGCACCAATGACAATAGCAATCAGCCCCAGCATTTT
cdr3_aa: CASTNDNSNQPQHF
v_call: TRBV12-3/TRBV12-4
d_call: NA
j_call: TRBJ1-5
clone_size: NA

cdr3_nt: TGTGCCAGCAGTTCCCTAGCGGGGCGCACAGATACGCAGTATTTT
cdr3_aa: CASSSLAGRTDTQYF
v_call: TRBV28
d_call: TRBD2
j_call: TRBJ2-3
clone_size: NA

cdr3_nt: TGTGCCAGCAGCGTAGGTGTGACAGGGGTTGGAGAGACCCGGTACTTC
cdr3_aa: CASSVGVTGVGETRYF
v_call: TRBV9
d_call: TRBD1
j_call: TRBJ2-5
clone_size: NA

cdr3_nt: TGTGCCAGCAGCCTGTCCAGGGGGCGAGCCTACGAGCAGTACTTC
cdr3_aa: CASSLSRGRAYEQYF
v_call: TRBV7-3
d_call: TRBD1
j_call: TRBJ2-7
clone_size: NA

cdr3_nt: TGTGCCTGGAGTGCCCCTCACGAGCAGTACTTC
cdr3_aa: CAWSAPHEQYF
v_call: TRBV30
d_call: NA
j_call: TRBJ2-7
clone_size: NA

cdr3_nt: TGTGCCAGCAGCCTAGCGGCCCTGGGGACCGGGGAGCTGTTTTTT
cdr3_aa: CASSLAALGTGELFF
v_call: TRBV3-1
d_call: NA
j_call: TRBJ2-2
clone_size: NA

cdr3_nt: TGTGCCAGCAGTTTGGGATTCGGGTCGGCGACAGGCGCAACCTTC
cdr3_aa: CASSLGFGSATGATF
v_call: TRBV28
d_call: NA
j_call: TRBJ1-2
clone_size: many

cdr3_nt: TGTGCCAGCAGCCCAGGGACACTCTACGAGCAGTACTTC
cdr3_aa: CASSPGTLYEQYF
v_call: TRBV7-3
d_call: NA
j_call: TRBJ2-7
clone_size: few

cdr3_nt: TGTGCCAGCAGCTCACGTGGGGAAGGTAGAGGCTACACCTTC
cdr3_aa: CASSSRGEGRGYTF
v_call: TRBV7-9
d_call: NA
j_call: TRBJ1-2
clone_size: NA

cdr3_nt: TGTGCCAGCAGCCGAGTGGTGGGGGGATCCTACGAGCAGTACTTC
cdr3_aa: CASSRVVGGSYEQYF
v_call: TRBV11-2
d_call: NA
j_call: TRBJ2-7
clone_size: few

cdr3_nt: TGTGCCACCAGTGAGGATAGCGGGGGGGTAGATACGCAGTATTTT
cdr3_aa: CATSEDSGGVDTQYF
v_call: TRBV24-1
d_call: TRBD2
j_call: TRBJ2-3
clone_size: few

cdr3_nt: TGTGCCAGCAGCTACGACCCGGAGGGGAACACTGAAGCTTTCTTT
cdr3_aa: CASSYDPEGNTEAFF
v_call: TRBV11-1
d_call: NA
j_call: TRBJ1-1
clone_size: NA

cdr3_nt: TGTGCCAGCAGTTACTCCCTTGGGGCCCATGACAATCAGCCCCAGCATTTT
cdr3_aa: CASSYSLGAHDNQPQHF
v_call: TRBV6-5
d_call: NA
j_call: TRBJ1-5
clone_size: NA

cdr3_nt: TGTGCCAGCCCACCGGGACCTGAATACAATCAGCCCCAGCATTTT
cdr3_aa: CASPPGPEYNQPQHF
v_call: TRBV10-3
d_call: NA
j_call: TRBJ1-5
clone_size: many

cdr3_nt: TGTGCCAGCAGCTTAGCGGTCCAGGGGGCTTTGTATGGCTACACCTTC
cdr3_aa: CASSLAVQGALYGYTF
v_call: TRBV7-2
d_call: TRBD1
j_call: TRBJ1-2
clone_size: few

cdr3_nt: TGTGCCAGCAGCCCCTATTTCAGCGGGAGGGGGTCCTACAATGAGCAGTTCTTC
cdr3_aa: CASSPYFSGRGSYNEQFF
v_call: TRBV27
d_call: TRBD2
j_call: TRBJ2-1
clone_size: NA